This T cell receptor (beta chain) is from a study of blood T cell repertoires in COVID-19. Study background: Nucleic acid was either cDNA or gDNA, and it came from T cells, B-cell-depleted T cells, or PBMCs.

Authors' methods: Cell counts per sample came from amplifying reference gene primers. Assay: immunoSEQ multiplex PCR; the TCRdb copy retains only in-frame clones and omits some. V and J calls and clone size come straight from that table; D and trimming were deduced from the DNA. The sample holds 230,000 or so clones, around 84% seen once. V dropped 5 bases and J dropped 5 bases, with 12 bases sitting between them. CDR3 length: 14 residues. Germline V gene lookup returns CDR1 LGHDT and CDR2 YNNKEL (reference sequence). The sequencing input was peripheral blood. The origin of this receptor is a young man with active or convalescent COVID-19. The V call is TRBV3-1 (or the pseudogene TRBV3-2), the J call TRBJ1-4; possible D gene TRBD1, 5 bases. CDR3 loop: CASSEGLFNEKLFF. The CDR3 DNA reads TGTGCCAGCAGCGAGGGACTATTCAATGAAAAACTGTTTTTT.